Below are 19 T cell receptor beta chains sequenced from a single sample in a study of somatic mutations in cytotoxic T cells in rheumatoid arthritis. Assay used: immunoSEQ multiplex PCR; TCRdb lists only in-frame clones, some missing. The sample consists of about 18,000 clones, 70% to 80% of them appearing once. Material: CD8+ T cells sorted from blood. The receptors originated from a man in his fifties or sixties in good health.

The chain joins TRBV7-9 to TRBJ2-5, with D possibly being TRBD1 (5 bases). Germline V gene sequence: CDR1 SEHNR, CDR2 FQNEAQ (reference sequence). The V end lost 3 bases, the J end lost 5 bases, and 13 bases lay between the germline ends. This CDR3 region has 14 residues. The CDR3 DNA follows: TGTGCCAGCAGCTTGGTTGCTAGGGGCGAGACCCAGTACTTC. Encoded protein: CASSLVARGETQYF. Variable domain in full (rest from reference TRBV7-9 and TRBJ2-5): DTGVSQNPRHKITKRGQNVTFRCDPISEHNRLYWYRQTLGQGPEFLTYFQNEAQLEKSRLLSDRFSAERPKGSFSTLEIQRTEQGDSAMYLCASSLVARGETQYFGPGTRLLVL.

The chain joins TRBV13 to TRBJ2-5, with a possible D match to TRBD2 (5 bases). The CDR3 runs to 13 residues. The V and J ends lost 1 base and 7 bases respectively, with 10 bases between them. In germline, CDR1 is PRHDT, CDR2 FYEKMQ (reference sequence). CDR3 protein: CASSLAGEGTQYF. CDR3 DNA: TGTGCCAGCAGCTTAGCCGGTGAGGGGACCCAGTACTTC.

V is TRBV19 and J is TRBJ2-3, with TRBD2 matching over 8 bases. Germline V CDR1 and CDR2: LNHDA, SQIVND (reference sequence). The CDR3 has 15 amino acids. V was clipped by 5 bases and J by 1 base; unmatched bases: 5. The CDR3 coding sequence is TGTGCCAGTAGTGTAGCGGGGATTGGCACAGATACGCAGTATTTT. Translated, it gives CASSVAGIGTDTQYF. The full variable domain, its missing parts supplied by reference TRBV19 and TRBJ2-3, is DGGITQSPKYLFRKEGQNVTLSCEQNLNHDAMYWYRQDPGQGLRLIYYSQIVNDFQKGDIAEGYSVSREKKESFPLTVTSAQKNPTAFYLCASSVAGIGTDTQYFGPGTRLTVL.

The genes are TRBV18 and TRBJ1-5; no clear D. There are 17 residues in the CDR3. Germline CDR1 KGHSH, CDR2 LQKENI. Trimming shortened V by 3 bases and J by 0 bases, and 15 bases separated the two germline ends. The CDR3 loop reads CASSPSGVLNSNQPQHF. The DNA for the CDR3 is TGTGCCAGCTCACCTAGCGGGGTTTTGAATAGCAATCAGCCCCAGCATTTT.

This chain uses TRBV6-1 with TRBJ2-6, with D hard to call. Trimming took off 7 bases at V and 2 bases at J, with 12 bases between the two ends. Germline V gene data show CDR1 as MNHNS and CDR2 as SASEGT. The CDR3 totals 15 residues. CDR3 coding DNA: TGTGCCAGCAAAGAGGAAGCAGCTGGGGCCAACGTCCTGACTTTC. Translated, it gives CASKEEAAGANVLTF.

The V and J genes are TRBV11-2 and TRBJ2-4, with TRBD2 identical over 7 bases. J gave up 5 bases and V 3 bases, and 4 bases lay outside the gene matches. Germline V CDR1 and CDR2: SGHAT, FQNNGV. The CDR3 contains 14 residues. The CDR3 DNA is TGTGCCAGCAGCTTCGGGACTAACGAAAACATTCAGTACTTC. It specifies CASSFGTNENIQYF.

This chain joins TRBV7-9 and TRBJ2-3; 9 bases fit TRBD1. The V gene's germline CDR1 is SEHNR and CDR2 FQNEAQ (reference sequence). The CDR3 length is 16 residues. V shed 1 base and J 2 bases; nucleotides not matched to a gene: 4. The CDR3 protein is CASSLVRDRDTDTQYF. DNA for the CDR3: TGTGCCAGCAGCTTAGTGAGGGACAGGGACACAGATACGCAGTATTTT.

The chain uses TRBV19 and TRBJ2-7; 9 positions agree with TRBD2. Germline CDR1 and CDR2: LNHDA and SQIVND (reference sequence). This CDR3 is 16 amino acids long. J was trimmed by 4 bases and V by 1 base; bases with no gene match: 8. DNA of the CDR3: TGTGCCAGTAGTATAGTGGGAAGTAGCGGGGGATACGAGCAGTACTTC. Its translation is CASSIVGSSGGYEQYF.

The chain has TRBV19 and TRBJ2-7, with D tentatively TRBD2 (5 bases). Trimming cost V 3 bases and J 4 bases, with 10 bases left between them. The CDR3 length is 13 residues. Germline CDR1 reads LNHDA; CDR2 reads SQIVND (reference sequence). The CDR3, as DNA: TGTGCCAGTAGTATTGAGGGATTTTACGAGCAGTACTTC. Translating it yields CASSIEGFYEQYF.

This clone was counted a few times. This chain uses TRBV14 with TRBJ2-1; 9 bases fit TRBD2. Germline CDR1 SGHDN, CDR2 FVKESK. The V and J ends lost 4 bases and 2 bases, in that order; junction bases with no gene match: 3. The CDR3 has 15 residues. CDR3 DNA sequence: TGTGCCAGCAGCCTCGCGGGGGGGGCCTACAATGAGCAGTTCTTC. Translated, it gives CASSLAGGAYNEQFF.

V and J are TRBV4-1 and TRBJ2-3, with 9 nucleotides matching TRBD1. This CDR3 is built from 17 residues. CDR1 is MGHRA and CDR2 is YSYEKL in the germline V gene. V lost 1 base and J lost 5; bases outside the gene matches: 10. CDR3 DNA sequence: TGCGCCAGCAGCCAAGGGGGGTCGACAGGGGGTATAGATACGCAGTATTTT. It yields the protein CASSQGGSTGGIDTQYF.

The rearrangement uses TRBV11-2 and TRBJ1-2; TRBD1 is a possible D gene (5 bases). The V end was cut by 5 bases, the J end by 5 bases, with 18 bases between. In germline, CDR1 is SGHAT, CDR2 FQNNGV. The CDR3 spans 15 residues. This CDR3 reads CASSPPGGLRYGYTF. The CDR3 DNA follows: TGTGCCAGCAGCCCCCCCGGGGGGTTGAGGTATGGCTACACCTTC. Together with reference TRBV11-2 and TRBJ1-2, the CDR3 gives the full variable domain: EAGVAQSPRYKIIEKRQSVAFWCNPISGHATLYWYQQILGQGPKLLIQFQNNGVVDDSQLPKDRFSAERLKGVDSTLKIQPAKLEDSAVYLCASSPPGGLRYGYTFGSGTRLTVV.

This chain links TRBV11-3 with TRBJ2-2; D may be TRBD2 (5 bases). The ends were cut back, 5 bases at V and 4 bases at J, with 14 bases in the middle. This CDR3 contains 15 residues. In germline, CDR1 is SGHNT, CDR2 YENEEA. The CDR3 region is CASSRYRGSTGELFF. As DNA, the CDR3 is TGTGCCAGCAGCCGCTACAGAGGGTCCACCGGGGAGCTGTTTTTT.

CDR3: CATSDDGTYEQYF. CDR3 sequence (DNA): TGTGCCACTTCGGACGACGGGACCTACGAGCAGTACTTC. The chain is built from TRBV5-6 and TRBJ2-7, with a tentative D call TRBD2 (5 bases). This CDR3 region has 13 residues. V was pared by 9 bases and J by 2 bases, with 15 bases between. Germline V gene data show CDR1 as SGHDT and CDR2 as YYEEEE. Full variable domain (outside the CDR3, taken from reference TRBV5-6 and TRBJ2-7): DAGVTQSPTHLIKTRGQQVTLRCSPKSGHDTVSWYQQALGQGPQFIFQYYEEEERQRGNFPDRFSGHQFPNYSSELNVNALLLGDSALYLCATSDDGTYEQYFGPGTRLTVT.

The chain uses TRBV2 and TRBJ2-3; 9 nucleotides agree with TRBD2. CDR1 and CDR2 (germline): SNHLY, FYNNEI. The V gene end was trimmed by 2 bases and the J gene end by 2 bases; junction bases not matched to a gene: 5. The CDR3 is made up of 16 amino acids. DNA of the CDR3: TGTGCCAGCAGTGAATGGCTAGCGGGATACACAGATACGCAGTATTTT. Protein product: CASSEWLAGYTDTQYF.

The chain couples TRBV7-9 to TRBJ2-7; D is uncertain. The CDR3 runs 13 residues. Looked up from germline, CDR1 is SEHNR and CDR2 is FQNEAQ (reference sequence). V was shortened by 5 bases and J by 3 bases, with 11 bases between the two germline ends. The CDR3 region is CASSTYSIYEQYF. The CDR3 DNA follows: TGTGCCAGCAGCACCTATAGCATCTACGAGCAGTACTTC.

CDR3 amino acids: CASSSSKTHDEQYF. In DNA, the CDR3 is TGCGCCAGCAGCTCCTCTAAAACCCACGACGAGCAGTACTTC. This chain links TRBV5-1 with TRBJ2-7, with no clear D. This CDR3 comprises 14 residues. CDR1 SGHRS and CDR2 YFSETQ come from the germline V gene. Trimming took 3 bases from V and 5 from J, leaving 15 bases between them.

V gene TRBV5-8 combines with J gene TRBJ2-7; tentative D call: TRBD2 (5 bases). In germline, CDR1 is SGHTS, CDR2 YDEGEE. The CDR3 loop spans 13 amino acids. Trimming took off 4 bases at V and 3 bases at J, with 11 bases between the two ends. CDR3 sequence: CASSVRGNYEQYF. In nucleotides, the CDR3 is TGTGCCAGCAGCGTCCGGGGTAACTACGAGCAGTACTTC.

The chain has TRBV28 and TRBJ2-2; TRBD2 matches 10 bases. This CDR3 is built from 15 residues. Per germline, CDR1 MDHEN and CDR2 SYDVKM. With 6 bases clipped from V and 1 base from J, the junction kept 2 bases outside the gene matches. As DNA, the CDR3 is TGTGCCAGCAGACGGACTAGCGGGAACACCGGGGAGCTGTTTTTT. It specifies CASRRTSGNTGELFF. Full variable domain (remainder filled in from reference TRBV28 and TRBJ2-2): DVKVTQSSRYLVKRTGEKVFLECVQDMDHENMFWYRQDPGLGLRLIYFSYDVKMKEKGDIPEGYSVSREKKERFSLILESASTNQTSMYLCASRRTSGNTGELFFGEGSRLTVL.